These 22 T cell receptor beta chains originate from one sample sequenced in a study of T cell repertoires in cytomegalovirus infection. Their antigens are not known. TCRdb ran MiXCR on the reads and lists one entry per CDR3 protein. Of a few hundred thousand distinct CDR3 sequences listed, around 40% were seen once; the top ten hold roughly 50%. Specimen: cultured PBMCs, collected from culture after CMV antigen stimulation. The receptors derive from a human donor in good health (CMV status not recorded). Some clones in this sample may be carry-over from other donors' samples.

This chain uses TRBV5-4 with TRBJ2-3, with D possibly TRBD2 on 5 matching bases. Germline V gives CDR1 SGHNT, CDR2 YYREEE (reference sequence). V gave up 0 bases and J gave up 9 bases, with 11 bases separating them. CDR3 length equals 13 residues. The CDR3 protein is CASSLEGRGTQYF. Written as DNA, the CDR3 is TGTGCCAGCAGCTTGGAGGGCAGAGGGACGCAGTATTTT.

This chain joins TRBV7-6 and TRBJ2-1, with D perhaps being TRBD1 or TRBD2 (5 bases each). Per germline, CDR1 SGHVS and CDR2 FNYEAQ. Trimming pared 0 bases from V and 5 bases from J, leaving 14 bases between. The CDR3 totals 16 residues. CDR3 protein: CASSLARRGGHNEQFF. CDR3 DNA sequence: TGTGCCAGCAGCTTAGCACGCCGTGGGGGACACAATGAGCAGTTCTTC.

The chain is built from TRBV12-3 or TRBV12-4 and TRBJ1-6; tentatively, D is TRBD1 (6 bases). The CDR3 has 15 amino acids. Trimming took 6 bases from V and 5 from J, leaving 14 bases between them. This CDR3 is CASRSRDTDNSPLHF. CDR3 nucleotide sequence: TGTGCCAGCAGGTCCCGGGACACAGATAATTCACCCCTCCACTTT.

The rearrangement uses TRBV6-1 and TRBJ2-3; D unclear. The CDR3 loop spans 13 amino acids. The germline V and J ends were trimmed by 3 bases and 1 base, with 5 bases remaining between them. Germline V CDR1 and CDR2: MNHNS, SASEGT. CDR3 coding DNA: TGTGCCAGCAGTGATCCAGGCACAGATACGCAGTATTTT. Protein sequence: CASSDPGTDTQYF.

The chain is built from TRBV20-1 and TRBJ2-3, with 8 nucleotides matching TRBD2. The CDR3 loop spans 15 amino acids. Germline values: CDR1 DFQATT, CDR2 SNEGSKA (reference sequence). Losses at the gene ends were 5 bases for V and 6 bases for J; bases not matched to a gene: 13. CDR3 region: CSAHAGGEGGDTQYF. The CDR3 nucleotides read TGCAGTGCTCACGCGGGGGGCGAGGGGGGGGATACGCAGTATTTT.

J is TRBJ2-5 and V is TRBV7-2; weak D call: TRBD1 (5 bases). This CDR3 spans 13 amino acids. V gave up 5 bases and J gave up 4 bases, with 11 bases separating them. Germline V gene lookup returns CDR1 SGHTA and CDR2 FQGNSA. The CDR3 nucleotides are TGTGCCAGCAGCGAGACAGCCTCAGAGACCCAGTACTTC. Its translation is CASSETASETQYF.

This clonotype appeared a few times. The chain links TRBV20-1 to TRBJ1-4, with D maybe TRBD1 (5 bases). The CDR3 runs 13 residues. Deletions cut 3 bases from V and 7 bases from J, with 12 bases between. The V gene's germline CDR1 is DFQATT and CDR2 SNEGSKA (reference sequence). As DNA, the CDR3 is TGCAGTGCTAGGGCCGGGAGGGGTGAAAAACTGTTTTTT. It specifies CSARAGRGEKLFF.

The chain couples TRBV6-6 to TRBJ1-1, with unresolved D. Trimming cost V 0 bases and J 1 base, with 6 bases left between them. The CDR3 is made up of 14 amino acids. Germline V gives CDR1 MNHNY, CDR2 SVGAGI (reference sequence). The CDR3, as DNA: TGTGCCAGCAGTTACTCTACCGCGAACACTGAAGCTTTCTTT. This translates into CASSYSTANTEAFF.

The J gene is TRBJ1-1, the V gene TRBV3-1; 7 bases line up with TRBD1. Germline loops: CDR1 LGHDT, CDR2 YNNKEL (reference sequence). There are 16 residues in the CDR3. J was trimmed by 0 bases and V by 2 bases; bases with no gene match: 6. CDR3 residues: CASSQQRGLMNTEAFF. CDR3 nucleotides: TGTGCCAGCAGCCAACAAAGGGGGCTGATGAACACTGAAGCTTTCTTT.

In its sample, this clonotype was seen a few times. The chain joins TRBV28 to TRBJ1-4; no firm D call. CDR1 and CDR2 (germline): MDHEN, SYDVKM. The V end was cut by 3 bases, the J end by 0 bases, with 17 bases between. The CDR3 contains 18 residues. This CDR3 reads CASSLGSGVRATNEKLFF. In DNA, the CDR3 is TGTGCCAGCAGTTTGGGATCCGGGGTCCGAGCAACTAATGAAAAACTGTTTTTT.

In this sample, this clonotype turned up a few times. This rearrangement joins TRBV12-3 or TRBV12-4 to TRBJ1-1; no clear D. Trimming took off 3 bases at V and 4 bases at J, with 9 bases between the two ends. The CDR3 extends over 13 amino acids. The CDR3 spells CASSFQLSTEAFF. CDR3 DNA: TGTGCCAGCAGTTTTCAGTTGAGCACTGAAGCTTTCTTT.

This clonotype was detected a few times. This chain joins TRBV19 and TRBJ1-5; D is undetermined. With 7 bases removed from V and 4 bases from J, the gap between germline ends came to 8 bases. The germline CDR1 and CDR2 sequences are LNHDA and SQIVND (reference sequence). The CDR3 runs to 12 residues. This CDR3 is CASTLGNQPQHF. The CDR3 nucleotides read TGTGCCAGTACGTTGGGGAATCAGCCCCAGCATTTT.

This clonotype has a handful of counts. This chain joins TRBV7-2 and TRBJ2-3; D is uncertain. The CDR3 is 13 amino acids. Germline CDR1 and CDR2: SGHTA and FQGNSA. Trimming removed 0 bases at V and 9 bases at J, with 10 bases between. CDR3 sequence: CASSLAQVGTQYF. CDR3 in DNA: TGTGCCAGCAGCTTAGCTCAGGTGGGCACGCAGTATTTT. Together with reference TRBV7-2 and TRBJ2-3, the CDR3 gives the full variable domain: GAGVSQSPSNKVTEKGKDVELRCDPISGHTALYWYRQSLGQGLEFLIYFQGNSAPDKSGLPSDRFSAERTGGSVSTLTIQRTQQEDSAVYLCASSLAQVGTQYFGPGTRLTVL.

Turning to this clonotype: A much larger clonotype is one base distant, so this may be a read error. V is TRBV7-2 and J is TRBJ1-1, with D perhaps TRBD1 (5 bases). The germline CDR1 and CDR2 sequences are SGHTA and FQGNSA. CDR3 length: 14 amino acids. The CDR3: CASSLTGGSGEALF. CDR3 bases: TGTGCCAGCAGCCTTACGGGGGGATCGGGTGAAGCTCTCTTT.

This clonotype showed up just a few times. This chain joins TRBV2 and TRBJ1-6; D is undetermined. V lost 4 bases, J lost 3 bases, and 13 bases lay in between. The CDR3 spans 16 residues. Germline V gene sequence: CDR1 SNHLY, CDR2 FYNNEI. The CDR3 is CASSGIGLSYNSPLHF. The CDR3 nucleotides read TGTGCCAGCAGTGGAATTGGACTGAGCTATAATTCACCCCTCCACTTT.

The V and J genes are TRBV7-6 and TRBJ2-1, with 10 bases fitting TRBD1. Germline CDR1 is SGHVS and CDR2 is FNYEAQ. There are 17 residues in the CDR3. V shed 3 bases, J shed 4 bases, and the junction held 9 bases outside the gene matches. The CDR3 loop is CASSLGVGQGGYNEQFF. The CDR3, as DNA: TGTGCCAGCAGCTTGGGAGTTGGACAGGGGGGGTACAATGAGCAGTTCTTC.

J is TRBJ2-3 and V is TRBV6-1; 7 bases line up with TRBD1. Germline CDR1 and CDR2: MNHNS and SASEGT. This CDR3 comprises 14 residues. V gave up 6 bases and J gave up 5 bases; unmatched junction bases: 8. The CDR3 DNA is TGTGCCAGCAGCACACAGGGGATCTTAGATACGCAGTATTTT. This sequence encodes CASSTQGILDTQYF.

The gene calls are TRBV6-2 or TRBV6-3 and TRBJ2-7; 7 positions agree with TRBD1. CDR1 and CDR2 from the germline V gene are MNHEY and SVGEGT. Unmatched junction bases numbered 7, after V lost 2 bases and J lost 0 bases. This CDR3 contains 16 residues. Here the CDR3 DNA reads TGTGCCAGCAGTTACCTCAAGGGACAGTACTCCTACGAGCAGTACTTC. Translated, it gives CASSYLKGQYSYEQYF.

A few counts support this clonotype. The CDR3 DNA is TGTGGAGAGGGGGAGTCCTACGAGCAGTACTTC. Residues: CGEGESYEQYF. The rearrangement uses TRBV12-5 and TRBJ2-7, with D possibly matching TRBD1 (6 bases). The CDR3 covers 11 residues. Per germline, CDR1 LGHNT and CDR2 FRNRAP.

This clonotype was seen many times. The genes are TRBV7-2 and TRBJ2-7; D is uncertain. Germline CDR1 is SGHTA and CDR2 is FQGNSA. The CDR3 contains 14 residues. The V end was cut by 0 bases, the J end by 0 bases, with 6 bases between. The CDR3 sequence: CASSLAKSSYEQYF. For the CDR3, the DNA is TGTGCCAGCAGCTTAGCGAAGAGCTCCTACGAGCAGTACTTC. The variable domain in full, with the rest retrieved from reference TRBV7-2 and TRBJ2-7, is GAGVSQSPSNKVTEKGKDVELRCDPISGHTALYWYRQSLGQGLEFLIYFQGNSAPDKSGLPSDRFSAERTGGSVSTLTIQRTQQEDSAVYLCASSLAKSSYEQYFGPGTRLTVT.

CDR3 sequence: CASSLVATGEQFF. DNA of the CDR3: TGTGCCAGCAGCTTGGTTGCGACGGGTGAGCAGTTCTTC. V and J are TRBV5-4 and TRBJ2-1, with D unclear. Germline V CDR1 and CDR2: SGHNT, YYREEE (reference sequence). CDR3 length: 13 residues. With 0 bases removed from V and 9 bases from J, the gap between germline ends came to 10 bases.

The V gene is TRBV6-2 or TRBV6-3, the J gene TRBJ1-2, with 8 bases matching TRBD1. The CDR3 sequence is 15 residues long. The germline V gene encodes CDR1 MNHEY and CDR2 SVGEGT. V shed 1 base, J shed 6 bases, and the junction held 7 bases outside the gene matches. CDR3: CASSYFDRGADGYTF. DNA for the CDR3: TGTGCCAGCAGTTACTTCGACAGGGGCGCGGATGGCTACACCTTC.